This TCR beta chain originates from a study of tumor-infiltrating lymphocytes in oesophageal squamous cell carcinoma (TCRdb year 2016). The table lists this clonotype with many counts. It lacks a known antigen. No much larger clone is present one base from it, and per-base qualities are unavailable. The CDR3 spans 15 residues, from the cysteine through the phenylalanine. Of the read, only the CDR3 DNA is kept; its 45 bases are in frame from base 1. The germline V gene supplies CDR1 SGHVS and CDR2 FNYEAQ. Deletion took 5 bases off V and 4 bases off J, with a span of 15 bases between the germline ends. The library was prepared using PCR. Reads for this sample came from an Illumina HiSeq 2000. Clones were called with MiXCR by TCRdb after fastp trimmed the public reads at Q25, and only in-frame beta chains were retained. All rows with the same CDR3 protein become a single entry with the most common DNA and genes. The sample table shows just over 8,500 distinct CDR3 sequences, and 60% to 75% are seen once. In total, the top ten clones hold about a third of the sample.

What was sequenced was esophageal tumor tissue. The sequence joins TRBV7-6 to TRBJ2-1; the D call is tentative, TRBD1 or TRBD2, as each matches 6 bases. The receptor comes from a female donor with esophageal squamous cell carcinoma. The DNA sequence is TGTGCCAGCAGCGGACGGCAGGGGAGGTACAATGAGCAGTTCTTC. Translated, it gives CASSGRQGRYNEQFF.